The 2 T cell receptor beta chains reported below all come from one sample, sequenced in a study of blood T cell repertoires in COVID-19. TCRdb's table, derived via immunoSEQ multiplex PCR, lists solely in-frame clones and lacks some. The sample yields approximately 140,000 clones, approximately 86% seen once. The specimen sequenced was PBMCs or T cells enriched from blood (not recorded which). The source is a woman between 45 and 60 years old who had recovered from COVID-19.

The CDR3 DNA reads TGTGCCAGCAGCCAAATGCGGGGGACAGGGGGGAACACTGAAGCTTTCTTT. It translates to CASSQMRGTGGNTEAFF. The genes are TRBV7-9 and TRBJ1-1; 11 nucleotides match TRBD1. This CDR3 has 17 amino acids. Trimming cost V 5 bases and J 1 base; bases outside gene matches: 9. Germline CDR1 SEHNR, CDR2 FQNEAQ (reference sequence).

V usage is TRBV11-3 and J usage is TRBJ2-5, with 7 bases fitting TRBD1. V shed 5 bases and J 1 base; nucleotides not matched to a gene: 1. Germline-derived CDR1 and CDR2 are SGHNT and YENEEA. This CDR3 contains 13 residues. The CDR3 DNA sequence: TGTGCCAGCAGCGACAGGGCCCAAGAGACCCAGTACTTC. Its protein product is CASSDRAQETQYF.